The 28 T cell receptor beta chains in this list originate from one sample, sequenced in a study of T cell responses to AZD1222 COVID-19 vaccine. This table comes from immunoSEQ multiplex PCR, and its TCRdb copy is limited to in-frame clones, with some not included. The table includes about 150,000 clones, roughly nine tenths detected once. Source: peripheral blood, taken 28 days after the second AZD1222 dose. The receptor set was obtained from an adult who received the AZD1222 COVID-19 vaccine.

DNA for the CDR3: TGTGCCAGCTCATCAGGCCAGAATCAGCCCCAGCATTTT. It is translated as CASSSGQNQPQHF. The chain carries TRBV18 and TRBJ1-5; unclear D gene. Trimming shortened V by 5 bases and J by 4 bases, and 9 bases separated the two germline ends. In germline, CDR1 is KGHSH, CDR2 LQKENI. This CDR3 region has 13 residues.

In the case of this clone: One end of the junction fails to match germline, which may point to a read error. This chain joins TRBV19 and TRBJ1-5, with D perhaps matching TRBD1 (6 bases). Germline V lookup: CDR1 LNHDA, CDR2 SQIVND (reference sequence). The CDR3 is 14 amino acids. This chain's CDR3 is CASSIETGRQPQHF. The CDR3 coding sequence is TGTGCTAGTAGTATCGAAACAGGGCGACAGCCCCAGCATTTT.

J is TRBJ2-7 and V is TRBV6-2 or TRBV6-3, with D unclear. This CDR3 has 14 amino acids. Germline-derived CDR1 and CDR2 are MNHEY and SVGEGT. Trimming took 5 bases from V and 2 from J, leaving 13 bases between them. The CDR3 region is CASSKSGLTYEQYF. CDR3 coding DNA: TGTGCCAGCAGTAAGTCGGGCCTAACCTACGAGCAGTACTTC.

The genes are TRBV7-8 and TRBJ1-2; TRBD1 matches at 7 bases. The junction had 7 bases not matched to a gene; V was cut back by 2 bases and J by 4 bases. CDR3 length equals 15 residues. Germline assignment: CDR1 SGHVS and CDR2 FQNEAQ. The CDR3 DNA sequence: TGTGCCAGCAGCTTACAGGGGGAGGACATCTATGGCTACACCTTC. Protein: CASSLQGEDIYGYTF.

This chain connects TRBV5-6 to TRBJ2-2; D remains unclear. The length of the CDR3 is 14 residues. Germline V gene lookup returns CDR1 SGHDT and CDR2 YYEEEE. V lost 7 bases and J lost 4, with 14 bases in between. CDR3 region: CASEPRPGTGELFF. Here the CDR3 DNA reads TGTGCCAGCGAACCGAGGCCGGGCACCGGGGAGCTGTTTTTT.

The chain employs TRBV19 and TRBJ2-1, with TRBD2 identical over 7 bases. CDR1 LNHDA and CDR2 SQIVND come from the germline V gene (reference sequence). The CDR3 consists of 15 residues. The V gene end was trimmed by 2 bases and the J gene end by 4 bases; junction bases not matched to a gene: 5. This CDR3 reads CASSIRSGNYNEQFF. CDR3 in DNA: TGTGCCAGTAGTATACGGAGCGGGAATTACAATGAGCAGTTCTTC.

The chain recombines TRBV7-9 with TRBJ1-2; 9 nucleotides match TRBD1. Germline V gives CDR1 SEHNR, CDR2 FQNEAQ (reference sequence). The CDR3 loop spans 17 amino acids. Trimming removed 5 bases from V and 2 bases from J; junction bases left unmatched: 12. The CDR3 loop is CASSNFRDREGNYGYTF. The CDR3 DNA follows: TGTGCCAGCAGCAATTTCCGGGACAGGGAGGGAAACTATGGCTACACCTTC.

The chain carries TRBV18 and TRBJ1-5; 12 bases agree with TRBD1. Germline V lookup: CDR1 KGHSH, CDR2 LQKENI. CDR3 length equals 19 residues. The V gene end was trimmed by 6 bases and the J gene end by 3 bases; junction bases not matched to a gene: 15. This chain's CDR3 is CASSRTSGTGGIVNQPQHF. The CDR3 DNA follows: TGTGCCAGCTCCCGCACCTCCGGGACAGGGGGCATCGTCAATCAGCCCCAGCATTTT.

The genes are TRBV19 and TRBJ1-5; D unresolved. Trimming pared 6 bases from V and 8 bases from J, leaving 14 bases between. This CDR3 has 13 amino acids. Germline loops: CDR1 LNHDA, CDR2 SQIVND (reference sequence). The CDR3 reads CASSSQVIEPQHF. The CDR3 DNA sequence: TGTGCCAGTAGCTCCCAGGTTATCGAGCCCCAGCATTTT.

This CDR3 is CASSFDAGRYSPLHF. The CDR3 region has the DNA TGTGCCAGCAGTTTTGACGCAGGCCGCTATTCACCCCTCCACTTT. The chain couples TRBV7-2 to TRBJ1-6; D is ambiguous. The CDR3 runs to 15 residues. V gave up 6 bases and J gave up 8 bases, with 17 bases separating them. The V gene's germline CDR1 is SGHTA and CDR2 FQGNSA.

The rearrangement joins TRBV3-1 (or the pseudogene TRBV3-2) to TRBJ2-2; 8 nucleotides agree with TRBD1. This CDR3 comprises 14 residues. The junction had 5 bases not matched to a gene; V was cut back by 7 bases and J by 4 bases. Germline V gene data show CDR1 as LGHDT and CDR2 as YNNKEL (reference sequence). CDR3 loop: CASNGQGGTGELFF. The CDR3 DNA follows: TGTGCCAGCAATGGACAGGGAGGCACCGGGGAGCTGTTTTTT.

J is TRBJ2-7 and V is TRBV11-1, with D possibly being TRBD2 (6 bases). The ends were cut back, 4 bases at V and 7 bases at J, with 20 bases in the middle. There are 15 residues in the CDR3. In germline, CDR1 is SGHAT, CDR2 FQDESV (reference sequence). CDR3 sequence (DNA): TGTGCCAGCAGCTCCCTGTGGGTGCAACGGGGGGAGCAGTACTTC. Translated: CASSSLWVQRGEQYF.

The gene calls are TRBV30 and TRBJ2-1; TRBD2 aligns across 14 bases. This CDR3 has 16 residues. Germline V gene lookup returns CDR1 GTSNPN and CDR2 SVGIG (reference sequence). Trimming took 3 bases from V and 6 from J; bases not matched to a gene: 7. CDR3 sequence reads: CAWRTSGRGLANEQFF. As DNA, the CDR3 is TGTGCCTGGAGGACTAGCGGGAGGGGGTTGGCCAATGAGCAGTTCTTC.

This chain links TRBV24-1 with TRBJ1-4; the D gene is possibly TRBD1 (5 bases). The V end lost 5 bases, the J end lost 5 bases, and 11 bases lay between the germline ends. Looked up from germline, CDR1 is KGHDR and CDR2 is SFDVKD. CDR3 length: 14 amino acids. The CDR3 DNA reads as TGTGCCACCAGTGGCGGGACGGGGAATGAAAAACTGTTTTTT. Encoded protein: CATSGGTGNEKLFF.

This rearrangement joins TRBV14 to TRBJ1-4, with D possibly being TRBD1 (6 bases). The CDR3 is made up of 15 amino acids. Germline CDR1 reads SGHDN; CDR2 reads FVKESK. V lost 4 bases and J lost 5, with 14 bases in between. CDR3 protein: CASSREWGRNEKLFF. The CDR3 DNA is TGTGCCAGCAGCCGTGAGTGGGGGCGCAATGAAAAACTGTTTTTT. Together with reference TRBV14 and TRBJ1-4, the CDR3 gives the full variable domain: EAGVTQFPSHSVIEKGQTVTLRCDPISGHDNLYWYRRVMGKEIKFLLHFVKESKQDESGMPNNRFLAERTGGTYSTLKVQPAELEDSGVYFCASSREWGRNEKLFFGSGTQLSVL.

J is TRBJ1-2 and V is TRBV28; 7 positions match TRBD1. The germline V gene has CDR1 MDHEN and CDR2 SYDVKM. The CDR3 is 12 residues long. Germline trimming cut 6 bases from V and 7 bases from J; bases unmatched to any gene: 5. The CDR3 is CASRDTGAGYTF. Here the CDR3 DNA reads TGTGCCAGCAGAGACACAGGGGCTGGCTACACCTTC.

In its sample, this clone was seen once. The chain combines TRBV7-8 with TRBJ1-2, with D unclear. Germline-derived CDR1 and CDR2 are SGHVS and FQNEAQ. The CDR3 is made up of 11 amino acids. The V gene lost 5 bases and the J gene lost 4 bases, with 5 bases spanning the gap. CDR3 bases: TGTGCCAGCAGCCCCATCTATGGCTACACCTTC. Its protein is CASSPIYGYTF.

The V and J genes are TRBV9 and TRBJ1-3; D might be TRBD1 (5 bases). The CDR3 contains 16 residues. CDR1 and CDR2 from the germline V gene are SGDLS and YYNGEE. V lost 4 bases, J lost 1 base, and 15 bases lay in between. The CDR3 spells CASSTTPDMSGNTIYF. The CDR3 DNA is TGTGCCAGCAGCACTACCCCGGACATGTCTGGAAACACCATATATTTT.

As for this clone: Germline and junction disagree at one end, which may indicate a read error. The chain couples TRBV27 to TRBJ1-5, with 7 bases fitting TRBD1. This CDR3 region has 15 residues. Germline CDR1 is MNHEY and CDR2 is SMNVEV (reference sequence). The chain's CDR3 is CASSDIQGSIQPQHF. The CDR3 DNA is TGTGCCAGCAGTGATATACAGGGGAGCATTCAGCCCCAGCATTTT.

This chain links TRBV24-1 with TRBJ2-3; D is uncertain. CDR3 length equals 13 residues. The V gene lost 2 bases and the J gene lost 5 bases, with 7 bases spanning the gap. Germline V gene lookup returns CDR1 KGHDR and CDR2 SFDVKD. In DNA, the CDR3 is TGTGCCACCAGTGATTCTGGGCTAGATACGCAGTATTTT. Protein sequence: CATSDSGLDTQYF.

In DNA form, the CDR3 reads TGTGCCAGCAGGTACACCGGACAGCCCCAGCATTTT. It encodes CASRYTGQPQHF. This chain uses TRBV2 with TRBJ1-5, with D hard to call. This CDR3 is 12 amino acids long. V was shortened by 6 bases and J by 7 bases, with 10 bases between the two germline ends. Per the germline V gene, CDR1 is SNHLY and CDR2 is FYNNEI. Looking up the rest from reference TRBV2 and TRBJ1-5 gives the full variable domain: EPEVTQTPSHQVTQMGQEVILRCVPISNHLYFYWYRQILGQKVEFLVSFYNNEISEKSEIFDDQFSVERPDGSNFTLKIRSTKLEDSAMYFCASRYTGQPQHFGDGTRLSIL.

This chain links TRBV7-8 with TRBJ1-1; a weak D match, TRBD1 (6 bases). The CDR3 is 14 residues long. The germline V and J ends were trimmed by 5 bases and 1 base, with 11 bases remaining between them. Germline V gene data show CDR1 as SGHVS and CDR2 as FQNEAQ. The CDR3 nucleotides are TGTGCCAGCAGCCGACAGGTAAAGAACACTGAAGCTTTCTTT. This translates into CASSRQVKNTEAFF.

The rearrangement uses TRBV9 and TRBJ2-1, with TRBD2 identical over 7 bases. The CDR3 contains 16 residues. Trimming removed 3 bases from V and 2 bases from J; junction bases left unmatched: 8. Germline CDR1 reads SGDLS; CDR2 reads YYNGEE. Here the CDR3 reads CASSAYQGGTYNEQFF. CDR3 bases: TGTGCCAGCAGCGCCTATCAGGGAGGGACCTACAATGAGCAGTTCTTC.

This chain joins TRBV6-5 and TRBJ1-2; D unclear. Germline V gene lookup returns CDR1 MNHEY and CDR2 SVGAGI. The CDR3 is 12 residues long. With 5 bases removed from V and 6 bases from J, the gap between germline ends came to 10 bases. In DNA form, the CDR3 reads TGTGCCAGCAGTCCCCCCCCCAATGGCTACACCTTC. It translates to CASSPPPNGYTF.

The chain employs TRBV27 and TRBJ2-1; TRBD1 matches at 7 bases. The trim removed 7 bases at V and 7 bases at J, leaving 7 bases unmatched. The CDR3 has 13 residues. CDR1 and CDR2 from the germline V gene are MNHEY and SMNVEV (reference sequence). CDR3 amino acids: CASTRTGENEQFF. CDR3 DNA sequence: TGTGCCAGCACACGAACAGGGGAAAATGAGCAGTTCTTC.

V usage is TRBV4-1 and J usage is TRBJ1-6; the match to TRBD1 covers 9 bases. Trimming took 1 base from V and 7 from J; bases not matched to a gene: 11. Germline V gene data show CDR1 as MGHRA and CDR2 as YSYEKL. CDR3 length: 18 amino acids. CDR3 in amino acids: CASSQATGGRGVNSPLHF. DNA of the CDR3: TGCGCCAGCAGCCAAGCTACAGGGGGCAGGGGAGTGAATTCACCCCTCCACTTT.

The rearrangement links TRBV6-5 to TRBJ2-2; D gene ambiguous. From germline, CDR1 is MNHEY and CDR2 SVGAGI. This CDR3 is 12 amino acids long. The germline V and J ends were trimmed by 6 bases and 1 base, with 3 bases remaining between them. CDR3 DNA: TGTGCCAGCAGGGGGAACACCGGGGAGCTGTTTTTT. This codes for CASRGNTGELFF.

This chain uses TRBV2 with TRBJ2-7; 8 positions agree with TRBD1. Germline CDR1 and CDR2: SNHLY and FYNNEI. The CDR3 totals 14 residues. The junction had 11 bases not matched to a gene; V was cut back by 8 bases and J by 5 bases. The DNA for the CDR3 is TGTGCCAGCCTATCCACAGGGGGATCGGACGAGCAGTACTTC. Translation gives CASLSTGGSDEQYF.